This paragraph reports one TCR beta chain. The data are from a study of blood T cell repertoires in COVID-19. In the study overall: Samples representing acute and convalescent COVID-19 were sourced from the United States, Italy and Spain.

The CDR3 spans 13 residues. Germline CDR1 and CDR2: SGHRS and YFSETQ. Trimming took off 2 bases at V and 2 bases at J, with 6 bases between the two ends. The assay was immunoSEQ multiplex PCR, and TCRdb's table has in-frame clones only and misses some. The sample lists approximately 89,000 clones, roughly 77% seen once, with roughly an eighth in the top ten. Sequencing used peripheral blood. This chain connects TRBV5-1 to TRBJ2-3; D is uncertain. This clonotype originated in a human donor in a cohort sampled during active COVID-19. DNA of the CDR3: TGCGCCAGCAGCTTCCGGTACACAGATACGCAGTATTTT. Translation gives CASSFRYTDTQYF.